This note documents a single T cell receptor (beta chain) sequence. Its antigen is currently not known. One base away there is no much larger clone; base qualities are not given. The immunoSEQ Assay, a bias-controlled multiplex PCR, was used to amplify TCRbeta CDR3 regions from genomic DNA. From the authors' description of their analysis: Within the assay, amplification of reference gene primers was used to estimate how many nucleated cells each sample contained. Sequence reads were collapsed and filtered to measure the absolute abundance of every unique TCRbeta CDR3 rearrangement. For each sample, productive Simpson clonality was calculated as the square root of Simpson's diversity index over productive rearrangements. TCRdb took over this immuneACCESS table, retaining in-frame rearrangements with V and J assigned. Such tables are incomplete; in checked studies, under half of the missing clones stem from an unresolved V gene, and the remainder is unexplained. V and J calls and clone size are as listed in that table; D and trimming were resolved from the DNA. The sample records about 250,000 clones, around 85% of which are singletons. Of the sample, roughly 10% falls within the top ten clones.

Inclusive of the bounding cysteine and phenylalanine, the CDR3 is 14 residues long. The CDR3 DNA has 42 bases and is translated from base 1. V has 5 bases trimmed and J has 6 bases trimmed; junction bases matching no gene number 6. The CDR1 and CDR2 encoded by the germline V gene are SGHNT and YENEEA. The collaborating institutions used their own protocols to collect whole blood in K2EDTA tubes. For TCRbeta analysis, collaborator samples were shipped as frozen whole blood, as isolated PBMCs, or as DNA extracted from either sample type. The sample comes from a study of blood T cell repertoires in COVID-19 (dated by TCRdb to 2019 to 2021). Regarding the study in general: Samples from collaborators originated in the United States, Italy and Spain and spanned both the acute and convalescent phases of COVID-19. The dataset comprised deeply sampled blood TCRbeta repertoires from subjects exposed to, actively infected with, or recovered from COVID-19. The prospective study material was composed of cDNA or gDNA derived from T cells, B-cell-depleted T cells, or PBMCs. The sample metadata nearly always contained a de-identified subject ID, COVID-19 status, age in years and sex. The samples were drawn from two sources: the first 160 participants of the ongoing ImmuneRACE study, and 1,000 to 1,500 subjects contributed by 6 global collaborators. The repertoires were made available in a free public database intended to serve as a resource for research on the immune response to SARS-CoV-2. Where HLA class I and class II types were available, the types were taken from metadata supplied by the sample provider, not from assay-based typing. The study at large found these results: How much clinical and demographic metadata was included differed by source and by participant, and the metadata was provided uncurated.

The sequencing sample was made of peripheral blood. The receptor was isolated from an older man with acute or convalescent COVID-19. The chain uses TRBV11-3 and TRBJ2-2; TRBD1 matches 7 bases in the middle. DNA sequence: TGTGCCAGCAGCCCGGGACAGTGGTCCGGGGAGCTGTTTTTT. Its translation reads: CASSPGQWSGELFF.